The next 6 T cell receptor beta chains were all read from a single sample in a study of CD8 T cells in ankylosing spondylitis. TCRdb analysed the 5' RACE reads with MiXCR anew, one entry per CDR3 protein. The table includes hundreds of thousands of distinct CDR3 sequences, about a quarter detected once. Sequenced sample: blood, either unsorted or a sorted T cell fraction (not recorded which). These receptors all come from a male donor with ankylosing spondylitis or in good health (not recorded which).

V gene TRBV4-2 combines with J gene TRBJ1-5; the D gene is possibly TRBD1 (5 bases). V lost 1 base to trimming and J lost 5 bases, with 15 bases between them. Germline CDR1 reads LGHNA; CDR2 reads YNFKEQ. This CDR3 spans 16 amino acids. The CDR3 is CASSQVRGAGDQPQHF. The CDR3 DNA reads TGTGCCAGCAGCCAAGTACGGGGCGCGGGGGATCAGCCCCAGCATTTT.

This clonotype came up many times. J is TRBJ2-1 and V is TRBV7-3; D call uncertain. The CDR3 has 15 amino acids. With 5 bases removed from V and 0 bases from J, the gap between germline ends came to 11 bases. Germline CDR1 is SGHTA and CDR2 is FQGTGA. CDR3 protein: CASSIGSASYNEQFF. The CDR3 region has the DNA TGTGCCAGCAGCATTGGCAGCGCCTCCTACAATGAGCAGTTCTTC.

This rearrangement joins TRBV9 to TRBJ1-2; D might be TRBD1 (6 bases). Germline V gives CDR1 SGDLS, CDR2 YYNGEE. The CDR3 has 15 amino acids. The V and J ends lost 0 bases and 5 bases respectively, with 14 bases between them. CDR3: CASSVDAGVWYGYTF. The CDR3 DNA follows: TGTGCCAGCAGCGTAGACGCAGGGGTTTGGTATGGCTACACCTTC.

This clonotype has more than one count but fewer than ten. The chain couples TRBV5-1 to TRBJ2-1; the match to TRBD2 covers 8 bases. CDR3 length equals 14 residues. Losses at the gene ends were 2 bases for V and 6 bases for J; bases not matched to a gene: 4. CDR1 is SGHRS, CDR2 YFSETQ, per germline. The CDR3: CASSLASGSNEQFF. As DNA, the CDR3 is TGCGCCAGCAGCTTAGCGAGCGGGAGCAATGAGCAGTTCTTC. Full variable domain (rest looked up from reference TRBV5-1 and TRBJ2-1): KAGVTQTPRYLIKTRGQQVTLSCSPISGHRSVSWYQQTPGQGLQFLFEYFSETQRNKGNFPGRFSGRQFSNSRSEMNVSTLELGDSALYLCASSLASGSNEQFFGPGTRLTVL.

This clonotype was detected many times. This chain connects TRBV20-1 to TRBJ2-3; no reliable D call. The germline CDR1 and CDR2 sequences are DFQATT and SNEGSKA (reference sequence). The CDR3 length is 10 residues. V gave up 3 bases and J gave up 8 bases, with 6 bases separating them. In nucleotides, the CDR3 is TGCAGTGCTAGCATCGTTACGCAGTATTTT. This translates into CSASIVTQYF.

The rearrangement uses TRBV11-2 and TRBJ2-1; a weak D match, TRBD1 (5 bases). The CDR3 is 15 amino acids. In germline, CDR1 is SGHAT, CDR2 FQNNGV. With 0 bases removed from V and 3 bases from J, the gap between germline ends came to 9 bases. CDR3 protein: CASSLDPGLYNEQFF. CDR3 in DNA: TGTGCCAGCAGCTTAGACCCAGGGCTCTACAATGAGCAGTTCTTC.